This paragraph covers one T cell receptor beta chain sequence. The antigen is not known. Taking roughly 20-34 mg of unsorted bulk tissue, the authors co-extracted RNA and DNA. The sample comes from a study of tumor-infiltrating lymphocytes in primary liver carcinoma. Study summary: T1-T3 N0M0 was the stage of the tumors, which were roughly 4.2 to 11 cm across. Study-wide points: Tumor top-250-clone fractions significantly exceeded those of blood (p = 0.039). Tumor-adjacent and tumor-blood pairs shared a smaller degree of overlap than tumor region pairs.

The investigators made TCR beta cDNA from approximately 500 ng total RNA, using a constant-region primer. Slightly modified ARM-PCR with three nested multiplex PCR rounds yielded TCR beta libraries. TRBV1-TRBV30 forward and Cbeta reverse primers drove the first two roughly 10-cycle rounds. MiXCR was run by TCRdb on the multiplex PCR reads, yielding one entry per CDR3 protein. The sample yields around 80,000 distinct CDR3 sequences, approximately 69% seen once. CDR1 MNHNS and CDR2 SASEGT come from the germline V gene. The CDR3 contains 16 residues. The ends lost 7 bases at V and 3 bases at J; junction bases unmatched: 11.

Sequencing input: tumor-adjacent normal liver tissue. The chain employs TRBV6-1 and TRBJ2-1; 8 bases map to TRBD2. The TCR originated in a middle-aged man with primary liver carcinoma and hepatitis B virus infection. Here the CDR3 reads CASNKGLEGIYNEQFF. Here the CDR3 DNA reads TGTGCCAGCAATAAGGGACTAGAGGGAATCTACAATGAGCAGTTCTTC.